These 20 T cell receptor beta chains originate from one sample sequenced in a study of kidney transplant recipient with SARS-CoV-2 infection. TCRdb passed the reads through MiXCR, listing each CDR3 protein once. The sample shows 200,000 to 300,000 distinct CDR3 sequences, under 35% of them seen only once. The sample was a blood sample, taken at baseline and on roughly day 120 from a kidney transplant recipient. The receptors were sampled from a male patient aged 25 to 39 who had COVID-19 and was a kidney transplant recipient. Some T cells could come from the graft donor.

This clonotype was recorded many times. The chain combines TRBV4-2 with TRBJ1-2; D remains ambiguous. V lost 6 bases, J lost 3 bases, and 23 bases lay in between. The CDR3 covers 17 residues. CDR1 is LGHNA and CDR2 is YNFKEQ in the germline V gene. The CDR3 here is CASRQSVDSPRDYGYTF. The DNA for the CDR3 is TGTGCCAGCAGACAATCGGTGGACTCACCAAGGGACTATGGCTACACCTTC.

On this clonotype: This clone may be a read error of a much larger clone one base away. The chain has TRBV7-8 and TRBJ1-3; no firm D call. V was pared by 2 bases and J by 2 bases, with 10 bases between. This CDR3 comprises 15 residues. Germline CDR1 is SGHVS and CDR2 is FQNEAQ. CDR3 bases: TGTGCCAGCAGCTTATTAAGGGCAGCTGGAAACACCATATATTTT. Its translation: CASSLLRAAGNTIYF.

Comments on this clonotype: Being one base from a much bigger clone, this may be a read error. The chain joins TRBV5-5 to TRBJ1-2; D gene unclear. Germline CDR1 is SGHKS and CDR2 is YYEKEE (reference sequence). This CDR3 spans 16 amino acids. Here the CDR3 DNA reads TGTGCCAGCTTTGTATCTGTCTCGCGAAAGACCTATAGCTACACCTTC. Its translation: CASFVSVSRKTYSYTF.

This clonotype was seen only a few times. The V gene is TRBV5-4, the J gene TRBJ1-2, with unresolved D. The CDR3 has 16 residues. The V and J ends lost 7 bases and 4 bases respectively, with 23 bases between them. Germline assignment: CDR1 SGHNT and CDR2 YYREEE (reference sequence). CDR3 DNA: TGTGCCAGCCAGTGCGCCGTACCAGGAAAGACCTATGGCTACACCTTC. This translates into CASQCAVPGKTYGYTF.

The sample holds many counts of this clonotype. The V call is TRBV4-3, the J call TRBJ2-1; maybe TRBD2 (5 bases). Germline V lookup: CDR1 LGHNA, CDR2 YSLEER. This CDR3 is built from 15 residues. Between the trimmed V and J ends, which lost 0 bases and 5 bases, there was a span of 11 bases. The CDR3 sequence is CASSQDRGFDNEQFF. The CDR3, as DNA: TGCGCCAGCAGCCAAGACCGGGGTTTCGACAATGAGCAGTTCTTC.

There are many counts of this clonotype. This rearrangement joins TRBV2 to TRBJ2-7; no definite D call. The ends were cut back, 7 bases at V and 3 bases at J, with 10 bases in the middle. CDR1 is SNHLY, CDR2 FYNNEI, per germline. The CDR3 extends over 12 amino acids. The CDR3 nucleotides are TGTGCCAGCAAAGTTCCCGGCTACGAGCAGTACTTC. Its translation is CASKVPGYEQYF.

The sample holds many counts of this clonotype. The rearrangement uses TRBV28 and TRBJ2-7, with 9 positions matching TRBD2. Looked up from germline, CDR1 is MDHEN and CDR2 is SYDVKM. The CDR3 contains 20 residues. V lost 3 bases to trimming and J lost 4 bases; unmatched junction nucleotides: 22. The CDR3 DNA is TGTGCCAGCAGTTTTTCGGAGGGGGGGTTAGATGCTAGCGGGATATACGAGCAGTACTTC. Protein product: CASSFSEGGLDASGIYEQYF.

There are a few counts of this clonotype. This rearrangement joins TRBV12-3 or TRBV12-4 to TRBJ2-6, with D possibly being TRBD1 or TRBD2 (6 bases each). V dropped 7 bases and J dropped 0 bases, with 16 bases sitting between them. There are 17 residues in the CDR3. CDR3 in amino acids: CASTRGPRGSGANVLTF. Written as DNA, the CDR3 is TGTGCCAGCACCCGGGGGCCCAGGGGCTCTGGGGCCAACGTCCTGACTTTC.

As to this clonotype: A much more abundant neighbour one base away suggests this may be a read error. The chain has TRBV7-7 and TRBJ1-2, with D unresolved. CDR1 SSHAT and CDR2 FNYEAQ come from the germline V gene (reference sequence). The CDR3 spans 17 residues. As DNA, the CDR3 is TGTACCAGCAGCGTCGCCCCTAAGTGCCGAAAGACCTATGGCTACACCTTC. It translates to CTSSVAPKCRKTYGYTF.

This clonotype was detected ten times or more. This chain links TRBV5-6 with TRBJ1-5, with D hard to call. Germline-derived CDR1 and CDR2 are SGHDT and YYEEEE. The V and J ends lost 0 bases and 7 bases respectively, with 8 bases between them. CDR3 size: 13 residues. CDR3 in DNA: TGTGCCAGCAGCTTGGGGGGAGGACAGCCCCAGCATTTT. It specifies CASSLGGGQPQHF.

In the case of this clonotype: A much larger clone is a single base away; this may be a read error. The chain employs TRBV18 and TRBJ1-1; D is uncertain. The germline V gene encodes CDR1 KGHSH and CDR2 LQKENI. The CDR3 contains 13 residues. In DNA form, the CDR3 reads TGTGTCAGCTCACCACAGAAGAACACTGAAGCTTTCTTT. Encoded protein: CVSSPQKNTEAFF.

The chain is built from TRBV20-1 and TRBJ1-1; no clear D gene. This CDR3 contains 14 residues. The V end was cut by 3 bases, the J end by 1 base, with 12 bases between. Per germline, CDR1 DFQATT and CDR2 SNEGSKA (reference sequence). DNA for the CDR3: TGCAGTGCTAGGGACCTAAGGGAGAACACTGAAGCTTTCTTT. Translating it yields CSARDLRENTEAFF.

This clonotype was found many times. The rearrangement uses TRBV11-1 and TRBJ1-2; no clear D gene. V lost 4 bases to trimming and J lost 4 bases, with 22 bases between them. Germline V gene sequence: CDR1 SGHAT, CDR2 FQDESV (reference sequence). CDR3 size: 17 residues. CDR3 sequence reads: CASSWYFKAGKTYGYTF. The DNA for the CDR3 is TGTGCCAGCAGCTGGTATTTTAAGGCTGGAAAGACCTATGGCTACACCTTC. The variable domain in full, completed from reference TRBV11-1 and TRBJ1-2, reads EAEVAQSPRYKITEKSQAVAFWCDPISGHATLYWYRQILGQGPELLVQFQDESVVDDSQLPKDRFSAERLKGVDSTLKIQPAELGDSAMYLCASSWYFKAGKTYGYTFGSGTRLTVV.

About this clonotype itself: This may come from a read error, since a much larger clone is one base off. The gene calls are TRBV6-2 or TRBV6-3 and TRBJ1-5, with 7 bases matching TRBD1. CDR1 and CDR2 from the germline V gene are MNHEY and SVGEGT. The CDR3 is made up of 14 amino acids. With V trimmed by 8 bases and J by 2 bases, 6 bases remained unmatched. DNA for the CDR3: TGTGCCAGCGGCACCGGGACAGGCAATCAGCCCCAGCATTTT. As protein: CASGTGTGNQPQHF.

In its sample, this clonotype was seen once. With a much larger clone just one base away, this may be a read error. The chain combines TRBV28 with TRBJ1-2; perhaps TRBD1 as D (5 bases). V shed 7 bases and J shed 2 bases, with 11 bases lying between them. The germline V gene encodes CDR1 MDHEN and CDR2 SYDVKM. This CDR3 region has 13 residues. In DNA form, the CDR3 reads TGTGCCAGCAACTGGGGCGCGAACTATGGCTACACCTTC. It codes for CASNWGANYGYTF.

This clonotype was seen a single time. This may be a read error, as it is one base from a much larger clone. CDR3 residues: CARRLPLATVMQDTQYF. CDR3 sequence (DNA): TGTGCCAGAAGACTCCCTCTAGCTACAGTCATGCAAGATACGCAGTATTTT. This rearrangement joins TRBV21-1 to TRBJ2-3; the table's D call of TRBD2 was not tested on the DNA. TRBV21-1 counts as a pseudogene. The CDR3 runs to 17 residues.

The sample holds many counts of this clonotype. The chain is built from TRBV29-1 and TRBJ1-2, with TRBD1 identical over 8 bases. The V segment lost 7 bases and the J segment 4 bases; nucleotides outside the gene matches: 8. Germline V CDR1 and CDR2: SQVTM, ANQGSEA. The CDR3 is 13 amino acids. The CDR3 is CSASRGPPYGYTF. CDR3 in DNA: TGCAGCGCGTCCAGGGGGCCACCCTATGGCTACACCTTC.

The table lists this clonotype with many counts. This chain joins TRBV29-1 and TRBJ2-1; D not resolved. The CDR3 is 12 amino acids. Between the trimmed V and J ends, which lost 3 bases and 4 bases, there was a span of 7 bases. Germline CDR1 is SQVTM and CDR2 is ANQGSEA. CDR3 bases: TGCAGCGTTGATTCTAAGTACAATGAGCAGTTCTTC. Its protein product is CSVDSKYNEQFF.

This clonotype was recorded at least ten times. The CDR3 loop is CASSPSIDSGYGYTF. The CDR3 nucleotides are TGTGCCAGCAGCCCATCGATAGACAGCGGCTATGGCTACACCTTC. The chain is built from TRBV9 and TRBJ1-2; a weak D match, TRBD1 (5 bases). V was shortened by 4 bases and J by 4 bases, with 17 bases between the two germline ends. CDR3 length: 15 residues. CDR1 SGDLS and CDR2 YYNGEE come from the germline V gene. Filled out from reference TRBV9 and TRBJ1-2, the complete variable domain reads DSGVTQTPKHLITATGQRVTLRCSPRSGDLSVYWYQQSLDQGLQFLIQYYNGEERAKGNILERFSAQQFPDLHSELNLSSLELGDSALYFCASSPSIDSGYGYTFGSGTRLTVV.

This clonotype was seen at least ten times. The V and J genes are TRBV6-5 and TRBJ1-5, with TRBD1 matching over 7 bases. This CDR3 spans 14 amino acids. Germline CDR1 reads MNHEY; CDR2 reads SVGAGI. With 6 bases clipped from V and 3 bases from J, the junction kept 5 bases outside the gene matches. The DNA of the CDR3 is TGTGCCAGCAGGGTAACAGGGGACAATCAGCCCCAGCATTTT. Translation: CASRVTGDNQPQHF.